This entry lists 13 T cell receptor beta chains sequenced from one sample in a study of persistence of HIV-infected CD4 T cells. Overlapping HIV-1 Gag 15-mer peptides at about 1 ug per peptide per mL were used. Memory cells lacking CD40L and CD69 with high CD45RO were sorted. Sequencing used immunoSEQ version 4 in survey mode. The protocol was immunoSEQ multiplex PCR, while the TCRdb copy is restricted to in-frame clones and leaves out a portion. The sample gives tens of thousands of clones, under 80% of which show up once; under 2% is in the top ten. No antigens are known for them. The sample in question was CD4+ T cells sorted from PBMCs after approximately 19-hour stimulation, obtained from a patient who received antiretroviral therapy. These receptors came from an adult man with HIV who was CMV-seropositive.

CDR3 amino acids: CASSSGAKEPQHF. CDR3 bases: TGTGCCAGCTCATCAGGGGCGAAGGAGCCCCAGCATTTT. The chain carries TRBV18 and TRBJ1-5; D possibly corresponds to TRBD1 (6 bases). This CDR3 is built from 13 residues. V was trimmed by 5 bases and J by 8 bases, leaving 13 bases between them. The germline V gene encodes CDR1 KGHSH and CDR2 LQKENI.

This chain links TRBV27 with TRBJ1-1, with a tentative D call TRBD1 (6 bases). Germline CDR1 and CDR2: MNHEY and SMNVEV (reference sequence). V lost 5 bases, J lost 4 bases, and 17 bases lay in between. The CDR3 loop spans 15 amino acids. The CDR3 sequence is CASSPIRGGSTEAFF. The CDR3 coding sequence is TGTGCCAGCAGTCCTATAAGAGGGGGAAGCACTGAAGCTTTCTTT.

The chain is built from TRBV18 and TRBJ1-1; no reliable D call. V lost 0 bases and J lost 5, with 10 bases in between. CDR1 KGHSH and CDR2 LQKENI come from the germline V gene. The CDR3 spans 14 residues. The DNA for the CDR3 is TGTGCCAGCTCACCACCGAACGGGAGGACTGAAGCTTTCTTT. Residues: CASSPPNGRTEAFF.

The V gene is TRBV7-3, the J gene TRBJ2-1; D is uncertain. V gave up 0 bases and J gave up 6 bases, with 9 bases separating them. Looked up from germline, CDR1 is SGHTA and CDR2 is FQGTGA. This CDR3 spans 14 amino acids. The CDR3 region is CASSLTTVANEQFF. The CDR3 DNA reads as TGTGCCAGCAGCTTAACCACAGTGGCCAATGAGCAGTTCTTC.

Written as DNA, the CDR3 is TGTGCCAGCAGTGAAGACCTGCCCAGCAATCAGCCCCAGCATTTT. Translated: CASSEDLPSNQPQHF. J is TRBJ1-5 and V is TRBV2; D is unresolved. Deletions cut 1 base from V and 1 base from J, with 8 bases between. Germline CDR1 reads SNHLY; CDR2 reads FYNNEI. CDR3 length: 15 residues. Supplemented by reference TRBV2 and TRBJ1-5, the full variable domain reads EPEVTQTPSHQVTQMGQEVILRCVPISNHLYFYWYRQILGQKVEFLVSFYNNEISEKSEIFDDQFSVERPDGSNFTLKIRSTKLEDSAMYFCASSEDLPSNQPQHFGDGTRLSIL.

This clone was counted only a few times. The J gene is TRBJ1-6, the V gene TRBV10-3, with D uncertain. This CDR3 is built from 15 residues. Trimming took 0 bases from V and 5 from J, leaving 8 bases between them. The germline V gene encodes CDR1 ENHRY and CDR2 SYGVKD. The CDR3 here is CAISESRGDNSPLHF. The CDR3 DNA sequence: TGTGCCATCAGTGAGTCGCGTGGGGATAATTCACCCCTCCACTTT.

The rearrangement links TRBV7-8 to TRBJ1-1; TRBD1 matches at 8 bases. The junction had 6 bases not matched to a gene; V was cut back by 5 bases and J by 7 bases. Germline loops: CDR1 SGHVS, CDR2 FQNEAQ. This CDR3 has 13 amino acids. For the CDR3, the DNA is TGTGCCAGCAGCCCCGACAGGGGAGTTGAAGCTTTCTTT. This sequence encodes CASSPDRGVEAFF.

J is TRBJ1-2 and V is TRBV20-1, with 7 bases aligning to TRBD1. Germline CDR1 reads DFQATT; CDR2 reads SNEGSKA (reference sequence). The CDR3 is made up of 11 amino acids. Here the CDR3 DNA reads TGCAGCGGAGACAGGGACGGCGGCTACACCTTC. Protein: CSGDRDGGYTF.

The chain couples TRBV10-2 to TRBJ1-6; D unclear. This CDR3 is 13 amino acids long. Germline V gene sequence: CDR1 WSHSY, CDR2 SAAADI. V lost 0 bases, J lost 10 bases, and 7 bases lay in between. As DNA, the CDR3 is TGCGCCAGCAGTGAGTCCGGGGAGTCACCCCTCCACTTT. Translation gives CASSESGESPLHF.

This clone was detected once. The chain has TRBV15 and TRBJ2-3; D call uncertain. The CDR3 spans 16 residues. The V gene lost 5 bases and the J gene lost 0 bases, with 15 bases spanning the gap. Germline loops: CDR1 LNHNV, CDR2 YYDKDF (reference sequence). The CDR3 protein is CATSLRGATSTDTQYF. The CDR3 bases are TGTGCCACCAGCCTTCGCGGTGCTACTAGCACAGATACGCAGTATTTT.

The sample holds a few counts of this clone. V is TRBV4-1 and J is TRBJ2-1; the match to TRBD2 covers 8 bases. The junction had 13 bases not matched to a gene; V was cut back by 4 bases and J by 8 bases. The CDR3 length is 16 residues. The germline CDR1 and CDR2 sequences are MGHRA and YSYEKL. CDR3 in DNA: TGCGCCAGCAGCCCGTTAAATATTGCGCGGGGGGATGAGCAGTTCTTC. Protein product: CASSPLNIARGDEQFF.

The rearrangement joins TRBV9 to TRBJ1-6; D is uncertain. The CDR3 consists of 13 residues. V was cut by 0 bases and J by 10 bases, with 8 bases left in between. Germline V gene sequence: CDR1 SGDLS, CDR2 YYNGEE. The CDR3 spells CASSVGPKSPLHF. In DNA form, the CDR3 reads TGTGCCAGCAGCGTAGGACCGAAGTCACCCCTCCACTTT.

V and J are TRBV20-1 and TRBJ2-3; the D is unclear. The CDR3 consists of 13 residues. Germline CDR1 DFQATT, CDR2 SNEGSKA (reference sequence). The V end was cut by 3 bases, the J end by 3 bases, with 10 bases between. CDR3 loop: CSASKRTTDTQYF. In nucleotides, the CDR3 is TGCAGTGCTAGTAAGAGGACGACAGATACGCAGTATTTT.